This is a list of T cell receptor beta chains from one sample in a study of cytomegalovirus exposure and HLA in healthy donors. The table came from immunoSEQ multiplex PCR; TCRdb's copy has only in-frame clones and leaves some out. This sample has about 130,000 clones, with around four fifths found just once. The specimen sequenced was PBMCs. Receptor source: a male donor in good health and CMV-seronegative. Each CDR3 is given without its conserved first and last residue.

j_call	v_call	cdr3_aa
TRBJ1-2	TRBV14	ASSQGQGPLLGYGYT
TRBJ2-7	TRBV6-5	ASSFDRTYKQY
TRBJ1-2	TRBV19	ASSILQGATSYYGYT
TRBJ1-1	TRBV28	ASSLPTETNTEAF
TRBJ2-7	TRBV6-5	ASSYTRYRVAGEQY
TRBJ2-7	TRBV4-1	ASSLRTGGLYEQY
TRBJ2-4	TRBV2	ASSSGQGNGAKNIQY
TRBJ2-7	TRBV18	ASSPSTGSLGEQY
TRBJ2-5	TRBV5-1	VSSSTGGEETQY
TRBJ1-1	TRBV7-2	ASSHSGGVEAF
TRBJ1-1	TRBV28	ASSSGTGVPEAF
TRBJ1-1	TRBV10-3	AISEQGNTAF
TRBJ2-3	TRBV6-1	ASSEEGVDTQY
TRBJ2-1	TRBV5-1	ASSKDTDNEQF
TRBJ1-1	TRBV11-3	ASSLGDSAEAF
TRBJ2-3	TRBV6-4	ASSDSAGGPDTQY
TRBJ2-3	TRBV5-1	ASSALAGGTDTQY
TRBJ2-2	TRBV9	ASTRTSGNTGELF
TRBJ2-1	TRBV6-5	ASSPRGSYNEQF
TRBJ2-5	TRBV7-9	ASSLTGTGVETQY
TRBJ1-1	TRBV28	ASSPGTVFWFTEAF
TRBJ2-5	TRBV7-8	ASSPGAGGRETQY
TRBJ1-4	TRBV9	ASSVERQKGGKLF
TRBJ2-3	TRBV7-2	ASSETGRGSGGTQY
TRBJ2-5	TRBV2	ASRTLDRGRETQY
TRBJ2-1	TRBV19	ASSIRGTSPYNEQF
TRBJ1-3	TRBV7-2	ASSPGQPPYSGNTIY
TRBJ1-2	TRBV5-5	ASSLELTGGYGYT
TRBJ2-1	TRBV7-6	ASSLGTGHNEQF
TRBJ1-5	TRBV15	ATSRDAGPQH
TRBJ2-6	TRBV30	AWIGSGRAGANVLT
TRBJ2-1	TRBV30	ALDSSYSYNEQF
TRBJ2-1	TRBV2	AWLSEPRANEQF
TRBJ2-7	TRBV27	ASSPGLVNEQY
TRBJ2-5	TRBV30	AWSTGETQY
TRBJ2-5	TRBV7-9	ASSYRGLRETQY